Below are 27 T cell receptor beta chains sequenced from a single sample in a study of CD8+ T cells in alopecia areata. After isolation, RNA underwent reverse transcription to generate cDNA as the sequencing template. Repertoires were generated with immunoSEQ multiplex PCR, while TCRdb's copy carries only in-frame clones and drops some. The repertoire holds approximately 200,000 clones, with around 60% as singletons. Treatment specified: oral pan-JAK inhibitor, 5-10 mg twice daily. The specimen comprised CD4+ T cells sorted from blood, sampled at week 4, from a patient treated with tofacitinib. The receptor source for this set is a human donor with alopecia areata.

V usage is TRBV2 and J usage is TRBJ2-5, with D maybe TRBD2 (6 bases). The CDR3 covers 15 residues. CDR1 SNHLY and CDR2 FYNNEI come from the germline V gene. With 8 bases removed from V and 0 bases from J, the gap between germline ends came to 16 bases. DNA of the CDR3: TGTGCCAGCCGCGGGGCGGGGCGGTACCAAGAGACCCAGTACTTC. Its translation: CASRGAGRYQETQYF.

The rearrangement joins TRBV7-9 to TRBJ2-7; 8 positions agree with TRBD2. V shed 1 base and J 5 bases; nucleotides not matched to a gene: 7. Per germline, CDR1 SEHNR and CDR2 FQNEAQ (reference sequence). The CDR3 contains 15 residues. Here the CDR3 DNA reads TGTGCCAGCAGCTTAGGCGGGAGGACTAGGGACGAGCAGTACTTC. It encodes CASSLGGRTRDEQYF.

V usage is TRBV29-1 and J usage is TRBJ2-5; D tentatively reads TRBD1 or TRBD2 (5 bases each). Germline V gene data show CDR1 as SQVTM and CDR2 as ANQGSEA. Trimming took off 7 bases at V and 4 bases at J, with 13 bases between the two ends. The CDR3 loop spans 12 amino acids. Here the CDR3 reads CSAEGTGETQYF. In DNA, the CDR3 is TGCAGCGCCGAGGGGACGGGAGAGACCCAGTACTTC.

The rearrangement links TRBV29-1 to TRBJ2-7, with a weak D call TRBD1 (6 bases). Per germline, CDR1 SQVTM and CDR2 ANQGSEA. The CDR3 extends over 13 amino acids. V lost 8 bases and J 7 bases, leaving 21 bases between the germline ends. The CDR3 sequence: CSLQVVIQGEQYF. DNA for the CDR3: TGCAGCTTACAAGTAGTAATTCAGGGGGAGCAGTACTTC.

The V gene is TRBV29-1, the J gene TRBJ1-5; a weak D match, TRBD1 (5 bases). Germline values: CDR1 SQVTM, CDR2 ANQGSEA. The CDR3 consists of 14 residues. With 5 bases removed from V and 0 bases from J, the gap between germline ends came to 11 bases. The CDR3 nucleotides are TGCAGCGTTAGAGGGACTGATAGCAATCAGCCCCAGCATTTT. This gives the protein CSVRGTDSNQPQHF.

In this sample, this clone turned up a few times. The chain carries TRBV28 and TRBJ1-2; 7 nucleotides line up with TRBD1. Germline lookup yields CDR1 MDHEN and CDR2 SYDVKM. The CDR3 consists of 16 residues. J was trimmed by 2 bases and V by 6 bases; bases with no gene match: 12. As DNA, the CDR3 is TGTGCCAGCAGCCCAACGGGGGACAGATTGAACTATGGCTACACCTTC. It is translated as CASSPTGDRLNYGYTF.

The rearrangement uses TRBV25-1 and TRBJ2-7; a weak D match, TRBD1 (7 bases). The CDR3 is 15 amino acids. Between the trimmed V and J ends, which lost 4 bases and 4 bases, there was a span of 17 bases. Germline loops: CDR1 MGHDK, CDR2 SYGVNS. The CDR3 DNA sequence: TGTGCCAGCAGTGCCAACGACAGGGCGGGATACGAGCAGTACTTC. It yields the protein CASSANDRAGYEQYF.

This clone was picked up a small number of times. The chain employs TRBV5-4 and TRBJ2-1; tentatively, D is TRBD2 (6 bases). The CDR3 spans 17 residues. The V gene lost 2 bases and the J gene lost 0 bases, with 15 bases spanning the gap. Germline V gene sequence: CDR1 SGHNT, CDR2 YYREEE (reference sequence). The CDR3 region has the DNA TGTGCCAGCAGCTTAGGTAGCGGCGCGAGCTCCTACAATGAGCAGTTCTTC. As protein: CASSLGSGASSYNEQFF.

J is TRBJ2-1 and V is TRBV28, with 7 bases that match TRBD1. The CDR3 extends over 14 amino acids. The germline CDR1 and CDR2 sequences are MDHEN and SYDVKM. Trimming took 4 bases from V and 3 from J; bases not matched to a gene: 3. The CDR3 here is CASSSQGNYNEQFF. The CDR3 coding sequence is TGTGCCAGCAGTTCACAGGGGAACTACAATGAGCAGTTCTTC. Supplemented by reference TRBV28 and TRBJ2-1, the full variable domain reads DVKVTQSSRYLVKRTGEKVFLECVQDMDHENMFWYRQDPGLGLRLIYFSYDVKMKEKGDIPEGYSVSREKKERFSLILESASTNQTSMYLCASSSQGNYNEQFFGPGTRLTVL.

The sample holds many counts of this clone. V and J are TRBV7-9 and TRBJ1-2, with no clear D. CDR1 and CDR2 (germline): SEHNR, FQNEAQ (reference sequence). The CDR3 is 13 amino acids. The germline V and J ends were trimmed by 5 bases and 8 bases, with 15 bases remaining between them. Here the CDR3 reads CASSRDGNEGYTF. DNA for the CDR3: TGTGCCAGCAGCCGAGACGGGAACGAGGGCTACACCTTC.

There are a few counts of this clone. This chain's CDR3 is CASSLASQYNEKLFF. CDR3 coding DNA: TGTGCCAGCAGCTTAGCTAGTCAGTATAATGAAAAACTGTTTTTT. The V gene is TRBV7-2, the J gene TRBJ1-4, with D hard to call. The CDR3 is 15 residues long. Per germline, CDR1 SGHTA and CDR2 FQGNSA. V lost 0 bases, J lost 4 bases, and 9 bases lay in between.

This rearrangement joins TRBV5-6 to TRBJ2-3, with D unclear. The CDR3 sequence is 14 residues long. Looked up from germline, CDR1 is SGHDT and CDR2 is YYEEEE. Trimming took 0 bases from V and 2 from J, leaving 7 bases between them. The CDR3 sequence is CASSLGLYTDTQYF. The CDR3 DNA is TGTGCCAGCAGCTTGGGGCTTTACACAGATACGCAGTATTTT. Variable domain in full (rest from reference TRBV5-6 and TRBJ2-3): DAGVTQSPTHLIKTRGQQVTLRCSPKSGHDTVSWYQQALGQGPQFIFQYYEEEERQRGNFPDRFSGHQFPNYSSELNVNALLLGDSALYLCASSLGLYTDTQYFGPGTRLTVL.

Written as DNA, the CDR3 is TGTGCCGGATACAGGGGGACGTTGGGCGGCTACACCTTC. Translation gives CAGYRGTLGGYTF. The chain joins TRBV2 to TRBJ1-2, with 8 bases matching TRBD1. CDR1 and CDR2 from the germline V gene are SNHLY and FYNNEI. This CDR3 comprises 13 residues. Unmatched junction bases numbered 13, after V lost 11 bases and J lost 8 bases.

The chain joins TRBV18 to TRBJ2-1; TRBD1 matches 9 bases. The germline gives CDR1 KGHSH, CDR2 LQKENI. V trimming: 6 bases; J trimming: 5 bases; junction bases outside the gene matches: 8. The CDR3 runs 15 residues. CDR3 coding DNA: TGTGCCAGCTCCGGGACAGGGCAGAGGCACAATGAGCAGTTCTTC. Translated: CASSGTGQRHNEQFF.

Only a few counts were recorded for this clone. V and J are TRBV11-2 and TRBJ1-1, with a weak D call TRBD1 (5 bases). The length of the CDR3 is 14 residues. The germline V and J ends were trimmed by 1 base and 7 bases, with 13 bases remaining between them. Germline V gene lookup returns CDR1 SGHAT and CDR2 FQNNGV. CDR3 region: CASSLAGGMGEAFF. The CDR3 coding sequence is TGTGCCAGCAGCTTAGCCGGGGGGATGGGTGAAGCTTTCTTT.

This chain uses TRBV19 with TRBJ1-5, with a tentative D call TRBD1 (5 bases). The CDR3 has 15 residues. V was trimmed by 7 bases and J by 4 bases, leaving 17 bases between them. The germline gives CDR1 LNHDA, CDR2 SQIVND (reference sequence). This CDR3 is CASTPTGTYNQPQHF. CDR3 DNA: TGTGCCAGTACTCCGACGGGGACGTATAATCAGCCCCAGCATTTT. Full variable domain (missing parts from reference TRBV19 and TRBJ1-5): DGGITQSPKYLFRKEGQNVTLSCEQNLNHDAMYWYRQDPGQGLRLIYYSQIVNDFQKGDIAEGYSVSREKKESFPLTVTSAQKNPTAFYLCASTPTGTYNQPQHFGDGTRLSIL.

The J gene is TRBJ2-1, the V gene TRBV5-1; no clear D. V was clipped by 4 bases and J by 8 bases, with 10 bases between them. The germline V gene encodes CDR1 SGHRS and CDR2 YFSETQ. This CDR3 comprises 12 residues. The CDR3 protein is CASSPLGDEQFF. The CDR3 nucleotides are TGCGCCAGCAGCCCCCTGGGCGATGAGCAGTTCTTC.

Comments on this clone: One junction end disagrees with the germline gene, perhaps due to a read error. The rearrangement uses TRBV29-1 and TRBJ2-1; D remains ambiguous. This CDR3 is built from 11 residues. Germline V gives CDR1 SQVTM, CDR2 ANQGSEA. CDR3 coding DNA: TGCAGCGTTGAAGGTGGTCCAAAAAAGCTCTTC. This codes for CSVEGGPKKLF.

CDR3 region: CASLRSGGRMDTEAFF. The CDR3 DNA reads TGTGCCAGCCTACGTTCGGGGGGGCGCATGGACACTGAAGCTTTCTTT. The chain joins TRBV18 to TRBJ1-1; maybe TRBD1 (6 bases). V was trimmed by 8 bases and J by 3 bases, leaving 22 bases between them. Per germline, CDR1 KGHSH and CDR2 LQKENI. The CDR3 sequence is 16 residues long. The variable domain in full, completed from reference TRBV18 and TRBJ1-1, reads NAGVMQNPRHLVRRRGQEARLRCSPMKGHSHVYWYRQLPEEGLKFMVYLQKENIIDESGMPKERFSAEFPKEGPSILRIQQVVRGDSAAYFCASLRSGGRMDTEAFFGQGTRLTVV.

The chain couples TRBV6-5 to TRBJ2-3, with unresolved D. Trimming removed 4 bases at V and 1 base at J, with 12 bases between. This CDR3 has 15 residues. The germline V gene has CDR1 MNHEY and CDR2 SVGAGI. CDR3 nucleotide sequence: TGTGCCAGCAGTTCCGGACGGCCACGCACAGATACGCAGTATTTT. Protein product: CASSSGRPRTDTQYF.

This clone has a handful of counts. The chain links TRBV29-1 to TRBJ2-7, with 10 nucleotides matching TRBD1. The CDR3 has 12 residues. The junction had 6 bases not matched to a gene; V was cut back by 6 bases and J by 7 bases. Germline V gene data show CDR1 as SQVTM and CDR2 as ANQGSEA. This chain's CDR3 is CSVGQGRREQYF. CDR3 coding DNA: TGCAGCGTGGGACAGGGGCGAAGGGAGCAGTACTTC.

This clone was observed a few times. This rearrangement joins TRBV5-1 to TRBJ2-1; 11 bases fit TRBD1. Germline assignment: CDR1 SGHRS and CDR2 YFSETQ. V gave up 7 bases and J gave up 6 bases; unmatched junction bases: 9. CDR3 length: 15 amino acids. CDR3 in amino acids: CASALLGTGGNEQFF. CDR3 nucleotide sequence: TGCGCCAGCGCCCTCCTCGGGACAGGGGGCAATGAGCAGTTCTTC. Combining the CDR3 with reference TRBV5-1 and TRBJ2-1 gives the whole variable domain KAGVTQTPRYLIKTRGQQVTLSCSPISGHRSVSWYQQTPGQGLQFLFEYFSETQRNKGNFPGRFSGRQFSNSRSEMNVSTLELGDSALYLCASALLGTGGNEQFFGPGTRLTVL.

J is TRBJ2-7 and V is TRBV10-3, with D possibly matching TRBD2 (6 bases). The CDR3 contains 13 residues. V shed 1 base and J shed 4 bases, with 8 bases lying between them. Germline V gene lookup returns CDR1 ENHRY and CDR2 SYGVKD. The CDR3 DNA reads as TGTGCCATCAGTGAGTTTCGGGAGTACGAGCAGTACTTC. Translated, it gives CAISEFREYEQYF.

The J gene is TRBJ2-3, the V gene TRBV29-1; D remains ambiguous. Germline V gene data show CDR1 as SQVTM and CDR2 as ANQGSEA. The CDR3 length is 16 residues. The V end lost 0 bases, the J end lost 2 bases, and 15 bases lay between the germline ends. CDR3 nucleotides: TGCAGCGTTGAAGATCAGGACCCCTTCATCACAGATACGCAGTATTTT. Residues: CSVEDQDPFITDTQYF.

This clone appeared a few times. This chain uses TRBV2 with TRBJ2-7; 7 bases align to TRBD2. The junction had 6 bases not matched to a gene; V was cut back by 4 bases and J by 6 bases. CDR1 and CDR2 (germline): SNHLY, FYNNEI. This CDR3 contains 13 residues. In DNA, the CDR3 is TGTGCCAGCAGTGGGACTAGTTTCCGCGAGCAGTACTTC. Translated, it gives CASSGTSFREQYF.

The chain carries TRBV2 and TRBJ1-1; D is unresolved. Germline V CDR1 and CDR2: SNHLY, FYNNEI. Trimming shortened V by 7 bases and J by 3 bases, and 15 bases separated the two germline ends. CDR3 length: 14 residues. The CDR3 region has the DNA TGTGCCAGCATCTTTGGGAGTATGGACACTGAAGCTTTCTTT. Encoded protein: CASIFGSMDTEAFF.

This clone turned up a few times. Compared with germline, one end of the junction differs, possibly owing to a read error. V is TRBV7-7 and J is TRBJ2-2, with D unclear. Germline CDR1 is SSHAT and CDR2 is FNYEAQ (reference sequence). The CDR3 runs to 15 residues. This CDR3 is CASSLGLGDTGELFF. The CDR3 DNA follows: TGTGCTAGCAGCTTAGGGCTAGGAGACACCGGGGAGCTGTTTTTT.